The clone carrying this T cell receptor beta chain was counted between two and nine times. As yet, its antigen is unknown. The record originates from a study of T cells after yellow fever vaccination. Study results and limitations: Although most clonotypes did not, a small share appeared in both CD4 and CD8 compartments. After the booster, 95% to 98% of CD4 and 75% to 90% of CD8 primary-response clones were re-detected. FACS-sorted repertoires could harbor abundant contaminating bulk-population clonotypes.

The germline gives CDR1 SGHRS, CDR2 YFSETQ. CDR3 length equals 13 residues. Trimming removed 4 bases from V and 4 bases from J, with 12 bases in between. Generation of TCR cDNA used 5'RACE template switching (which added a universal primer site and UMIs). TCRdb re-analysed the 5' RACE reads in MiXCR, keeping a single row per CDR3 protein. There are around 320,000 distinct CDR3 sequences in the sample; around 10% occur only once, and about 3% lies in the top ten. Sequences were derived from CD4+ T cells sorted from PBMCs, sampled 45 days after the yellow fever booster vaccination. This sequence joins TRBV5-1 and TRBJ2-7; weak D call: TRBD2 (6 bases). The sequence derives from a man aged 18-30 years who received the YFV17D yellow fever vaccine. CDR3 protein: CASSRSGGYEQYF. CDR3 DNA sequence: TGCGCCAGCAGCCGGAGTGGGGGGTACGAGCAGTACTTC.